Following are 17 T cell receptor beta chains from one sample sequenced in a study of PD-L1 blockade in urothelial cancer. Time point here: peripheral blood 6 weeks after treatment start. The protocol was immunoSEQ multiplex PCR, while the TCRdb copy is restricted to in-frame clones and leaves out a portion. The data show roughly 120,000 clones, around nine tenths seen once. Sequencing used PBMCs, obtained around atezolizumab (anti-PD-L1) treatment. All receptors come from a man aged 55 to 70 with urothelial cancer.

CDR3 in DNA: TGTGCCATCAGTGAGCCGACGGGTAACTATGGCTACACCTTC. Translated: CAISEPTGNYGYTF. The rearrangement uses TRBV10-3 and TRBJ1-2; no clear D gene. Germline V lookup: CDR1 ENHRY, CDR2 SYGVKD. The CDR3 contains 14 residues. Trimming removed 2 bases from V and 1 base from J, with 8 bases in between.

The CDR3 nucleotides read TGTGCCAGCAGGGAAAAGGGGTTGACTAGCGGGGTTTACGAGCAGTACTTC. Translated: CASREKGLTSGVYEQYF. The V call is TRBV6-1, the J call TRBJ2-7; 11 nucleotides agree with TRBD2. The V gene's germline CDR1 is MNHNS and CDR2 SASEGT. V trimming: 6 bases; J trimming: 4 bases; junction bases outside the gene matches: 14. The CDR3 is 17 amino acids.

The rearrangement links TRBV7-3 to TRBJ2-1; the match to TRBD2 covers 14 bases. With V trimmed by 5 bases and J by 7 bases, 4 bases remained unmatched. The CDR3 totals 15 residues. Germline values: CDR1 SGHTA, CDR2 FQGTGA. The CDR3 DNA sequence: TGTGCCAGCAGCGGGACTAGCGGGAGTCGAAATGAGCAGTTCTTC. Amino acids: CASSGTSGSRNEQFF.

The genes are TRBV7-3 and TRBJ2-1; D is perhaps TRBD2 (6 bases). V lost 10 bases to trimming and J lost 7 bases, with 23 bases between them. The CDR3 consists of 15 residues. The germline gives CDR1 SGHTA, CDR2 FQGTGA. Here the CDR3 DNA reads TGTGCCAACAATGAGCGGGTCCACTGGGGGAATGAGCAGTTCTTC. This translates into CANNERVHWGNEQFF.

This chain joins TRBV2 and TRBJ1-5; no clear D. The ends were cut back, 10 bases at V and 4 bases at J, with 17 bases in the middle. Germline-derived CDR1 and CDR2 are SNHLY and FYNNEI. The CDR3 has 14 residues. The CDR3 region is CATRDTSNNQPQHF. In DNA, the CDR3 is TGTGCCACCCGAGACACATCTAATAATCAGCCCCAGCATTTT.

The genes are TRBV30 and TRBJ1-5; 7 bases are a match to TRBD1. The germline CDR1 and CDR2 sequences are GTSNPN and SVGIG (reference sequence). V was pared by 5 bases and J by 3 bases, with 4 bases of the junction left unmatched. This CDR3 is 13 amino acids long. Here the CDR3 reads CAWRGQNNQPQHF. As DNA, the CDR3 is TGTGCCTGGCGGGGACAGAACAATCAGCCCCAGCATTTT.

J is TRBJ1-1 and V is TRBV29-1; D is uncertain. The germline gives CDR1 SQVTM, CDR2 ANQGSEA. The CDR3 runs to 10 residues. V lost 5 bases to trimming and J lost 3 bases, with 4 bases between them. For the CDR3, the DNA is TGCAGCGTTCAATACACTGAAGCTTTCTTT. Its protein product is CSVQYTEAFF.

The chain employs TRBV6-5 and TRBJ2-1; 8 bases line up with TRBD1. V shed 6 bases, J shed 1 base, and the junction held 5 bases outside the gene matches. Germline-derived CDR1 and CDR2 are MNHEY and SVGAGI. The CDR3 totals 15 residues. The CDR3 region is CASSSDRGSYNEQFF. The CDR3 coding sequence is TGTGCCAGCAGCTCCGACAGGGGATCCTACAATGAGCAGTTCTTC.

The V call is TRBV7-9, the J call TRBJ2-1, with 13 bases identical to TRBD2. The CDR3 sequence is 15 residues long. CDR1 is SEHNR, CDR2 FQNEAQ, per germline (reference sequence). With 6 bases clipped from V and 10 bases from J, the junction kept 9 bases outside the gene matches. The CDR3 DNA is TGTGCCAGCAGTTCCGGACTAGCGGGGGTGGGGGAGCAGTTCTTC. This sequence encodes CASSSGLAGVGEQFF.

The gene calls are TRBV5-8 and TRBJ2-2; 9 nucleotides agree with TRBD2. V was pared by 3 bases and J by 2 bases, with 8 bases of the junction left unmatched. The CDR3 is 17 residues long. Per the germline V gene, CDR1 is SGHTS and CDR2 is YDEGEE. This CDR3 reads CASSSRLADFNTGELFF. The CDR3 DNA reads as TGTGCCAGCAGCTCGAGACTAGCGGATTTTAACACCGGGGAGCTGTTTTTT.

Here the CDR3 DNA reads TGCGCCAGCAGCCTCTCGGACAGGGGGAACACTGAAGCTTTCTTT. It encodes CASSLSDRGNTEAFF. The V gene is TRBV4-1, the J gene TRBJ1-1; the match to TRBD1 covers 9 bases. The CDR3 covers 15 residues. Germline trimming cut 4 bases from V and 1 base from J; bases unmatched to any gene: 4. CDR1 and CDR2 (germline): MGHRA, YSYEKL.

V is TRBV11-1 and J is TRBJ2-1, with D possibly being TRBD2 (6 bases). Trimming stripped 6 bases from V and 0 bases from J, with 12 bases between. Germline CDR1 SGHAT, CDR2 FQDESV (reference sequence). The CDR3 contains 15 residues. For the CDR3, the DNA is TGTGCCAGCAGGGAGGGAAGTTCCTCCTACAATGAGCAGTTCTTC. Amino acids: CASREGSSSYNEQFF.

This clone showed up just a few times. The gene calls are TRBV5-6 and TRBJ1-4; D is ambiguous. CDR3 length equals 14 residues. Germline V gene lookup returns CDR1 SGHDT and CDR2 YYEEEE. Trimming cost V 1 base and J 5 bases, with 9 bases left between them. CDR3 in amino acids: CASSLIHSNEKLFF. CDR3 bases: TGTGCCAGCAGCTTGATTCACAGCAATGAAAAACTGTTTTTT.

This clone was seen a single time. The V gene is TRBV28, the J gene TRBJ2-3, with a weak D call TRBD1 (6 bases). V was trimmed by 2 bases and J by 10 bases, leaving 10 bases between them. Germline V gene sequence: CDR1 MDHEN, CDR2 SYDVKM. CDR3 length equals 12 residues. The CDR3 protein is CASSLKGHSQYF. CDR3 in DNA: TGTGCCAGCAGTTTAAAGGGACATTCGCAGTATTTT.

The chain employs TRBV10-3 and TRBJ1-2, with a weak D call TRBD1 (6 bases). This CDR3 comprises 15 residues. Deletions cut 3 bases from V and 3 bases from J, with 14 bases between. CDR1 ENHRY and CDR2 SYGVKD come from the germline V gene. The CDR3 spells CAISEFKQGDYGYTF. CDR3 nucleotides: TGTGCCATCAGTGAATTCAAACAGGGTGACTATGGCTACACCTTC.

The chain recombines TRBV6-5 with TRBJ1-5, with D possibly TRBD1 on 5 matching bases. This CDR3 is built from 14 residues. Germline values: CDR1 MNHEY, CDR2 SVGAGI. The V end lost 4 bases, the J end lost 6 bases, and 13 bases lay between the germline ends. CDR3 in amino acids: CASSCDRTSQPQHF. CDR3 in DNA: TGTGCCAGCAGTTGCGACAGAACCAGTCAGCCCCAGCATTTT.

V is TRBV18 and J is TRBJ2-7; perhaps TRBD2 as D (5 bases). With 6 bases removed from V and 0 bases from J, the gap between germline ends came to 18 bases. This CDR3 has 16 residues. Looked up from germline, CDR1 is KGHSH and CDR2 is LQKENI. The CDR3 nucleotides read TGTGCCAGCTCGGAAGGAGCAGGAGGTAGCTCCTACGAGCAGTACTTC. Protein product: CASSEGAGGSSYEQYF.